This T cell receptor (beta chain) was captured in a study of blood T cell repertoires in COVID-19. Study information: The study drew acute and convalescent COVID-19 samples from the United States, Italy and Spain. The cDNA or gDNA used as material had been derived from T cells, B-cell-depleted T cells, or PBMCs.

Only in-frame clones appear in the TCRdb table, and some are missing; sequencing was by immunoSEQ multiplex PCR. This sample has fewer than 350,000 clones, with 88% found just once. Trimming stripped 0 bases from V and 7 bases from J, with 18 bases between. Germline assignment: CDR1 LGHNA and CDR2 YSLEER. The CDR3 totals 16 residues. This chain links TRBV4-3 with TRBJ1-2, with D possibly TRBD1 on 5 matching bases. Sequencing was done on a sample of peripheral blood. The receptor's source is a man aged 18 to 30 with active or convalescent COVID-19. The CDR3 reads CASSQDWRGGYVGYTF. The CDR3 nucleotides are TGCGCCAGCAGCCAAGATTGGCGGGGGGGGTATGTTGGCTACACCTTC.